The T cell receptor (beta chain) under discussion was sequenced for a study of OX40 agonist ivuxolimab in advanced cancers. At the level of the study: An agonistic anti-OX40 (CD134) antibody, ivuxolimab, was used to treat the patients.

Patients with autoimmune history or systemic immunosuppression were excluded. Data came from immunoSEQ multiplex PCR; TCRdb stores just in-frame clones and leaves some out. The sample lists around 26,000 clones, approximately 91% occurring once. Trimming shortened V by 1 base and J by 5 bases, and 6 bases separated the two germline ends. Germline V gives CDR1 SGHAT, CDR2 FQNNGV. The CDR3 totals 12 residues. The sample here was CD4+ or CD8+ T cells sorted from blood, taken in a trial of the OX40 agonist ivuxolimab. The sequence came from an adult with an advanced solid tumor such as melanoma, head and neck, liver or kidney cancer. The chain has TRBV11-2 and TRBJ2-7; unclear D gene. The DNA of the CDR3 is TGTGCCAGCAGCTTAGGAACCAACGAGCAGTACTTC. Amino acid sequence: CASSLGTNEQYF.